These T cell receptor beta chains were read from a single sample in a study of cytomegalovirus exposure and HLA in healthy donors. Only in-frame clones appear in the TCRdb table, and some are missing; sequencing was by immunoSEQ multiplex PCR. The data show under 200,000 clones, around 68% seen once. Material for sequencing was PBMCs. The source of these receptors is a middle-aged man in good health and CMV-seronegative. The CDR3 runs from the conserved cysteine through the conserved F or W. The order of the fields is D gene, clone size, V gene, J gene, CDR3 protein, CDR3 DNA. A D gene is named only where the DNA matches it firmly. Some rows have no size entry. The others give once, few or many, or a class for an expanded clone.

D: .
size: .
V: TRBV18
J: TRBJ1-2
CDR3: CASSPVADKKNYGYTF
DNA: TGTGCCAGCTCACCAGTGGCAGATAAAAAGAACTATGGCTACACCTTC

D: TRBD2
size: .
V: TRBV6-5
J: TRBJ2-1
CDR3: CASSYGGGAWEQFF
DNA: TGTGCCAGCAGTTACGGCGGGGGGGCATGGGAGCAGTTCTTC

D: .
size: .
V: TRBV6-6
J: TRBJ1-4
CDR3: CASSIDGSQNEKLFF
DNA: TGTGCCAGCAGTATCGACGGGAGTCAGAATGAAAAACTGTTTTTT

D: .
size: .
V: TRBV27
J: TRBJ2-3
CDR3: CASSFTTGMPDTQYF
DNA: TGTGCCAGCAGTTTTACGACAGGAATGCCGGATACGCAGTATTTT

D: .
size: .
V: TRBV27
J: TRBJ1-2
CDR3: CASSLGDSRDYGYTF
DNA: TGTGCCAGCAGTTTAGGAGACAGTCGAGACTATGGCTACACCTTC

D: TRBD1
size: .
V: TRBV18
J: TRBJ1-1
CDR3: CASSQGQGKDTEAFF
DNA: TGTGCCAGCTCACAGGGACAGGGAAAGGACACTGAAGCTTTCTTT

D: TRBD1
size: .
V: TRBV19
J: TRBJ1-4
CDR3: CASSMPGGREKLFF
DNA: TGTGCCAGTAGTATGCCAGGGGGCCGTGAAAAACTGTTTTTT

D: TRBD1
size: .
V: TRBV6-1
J: TRBJ1-6
CDR3: CASSDRQGDNSPLHF
DNA: TGTGCCAGCAGTGACAGACAGGGGGATAATTCACCCCTCCACTTT

D: TRBD1
size: .
V: TRBV5-1
J: TRBJ1-6
CDR3: CASSLGTGNNSPLHF
DNA: TGCGCCAGCAGCTTGGGGACAGGCAATAATTCACCCCTCCACTTT

D: .
size: .
V: TRBV21-1
J: TRBJ1-1
CDR3: CASSKVGGRQGRAEAFF
DNA: TGTGCCAGCAGCAAAGTAGGAGGACGACAGGGCAGGGCTGAAGCTTTCTTT

D: TRBD1
size: once
V: TRBV2
J: TRBJ1-5
CDR3: CASSYPGQGGQPQHF
DNA: TGTGCCAGCAGCTATCCGGGACAGGGAGGTCAGCCCCAGCATTTT

D: .
size: .
V: TRBV5-1
J: TRBJ1-1
CDR3: CASSSQVLENTEAFF
DNA: TGCGCCAGCAGCTCTCAGGTCCTCGAGAACACTGAAGCTTTCTTT

D: .
size: .
V: TRBV13
J: TRBJ1-3
CDR3: CASSWRGTESSGNTIYF
DNA: TGTGCCAGCAGTTGGAGAGGGACTGAATCCTCTGGAAACACCATATATTTT

D: TRBD1
size: few
V: TRBV28
J: TRBJ2-7
CDR3: CASSSRDRDAYEQYF
DNA: TGTGCCAGCAGTTCTCGGGACAGGGACGCCTACGAGCAGTACTTC

D: TRBD2
size: .
V: TRBV4-3
J: TRBJ2-1
CDR3: CASSQDGQRGASPGQFF
DNA: TGCGCCAGCAGCCAAGACGGCCAGCGGGGGGCATCCCCTGGGCAGTTCTTC

D: .
size: few
V: TRBV5-1
J: TRBJ1-1
CDR3: CASSPEGNTEAFF
DNA: TGCGCCAGCAGCCCGGAGGGAAACACTGAAGCTTTCTTT

D: .
size: .
V: TRBV7-9
J: TRBJ1-5
CDR3: CASSPSGQSNQPQHF
DNA: TGTGCCAGCAGCCCGAGTGGGCAGAGCAATCAGCCCCAGCATTTT

D: .
size: .
V: TRBV5-6
J: TRBJ2-5
CDR3: CASSTRTASRETQYF
DNA: TGTGCCAGCAGCACCCGGACTGCCTCTAGGGAGACCCAGTACTTC

D: TRBD1
size: .
V: TRBV6-1
J: TRBJ1-2
CDR3: CASSGDRGTGNYGYTF
DNA: TGTGCCAGCAGTGGCGACAGGGGGACTGGTAACTATGGCTACACCTTC

D: .
size: .
V: TRBV7-6
J: TRBJ1-1
CDR3: CASSFQGIVTEAFF
DNA: TGTGCCAGCAGCTTTCAGGGAATAGTCACTGAAGCTTTCTTT

D: TRBD1
size: .
V: TRBV15
J: TRBJ1-5
CDR3: CATSLGTGGQPQHF
DNA: TGTGCCACCAGCCTTGGGACAGGGGGTCAGCCTCAGCATTTT

D: TRBD1
size: .
V: TRBV5-1
J: TRBJ2-2
CDR3: CASRFSSGTGATGELFF
DNA: TGCGCCAGCAGGTTTTCTTCCGGGACAGGGGCCACCGGGGAGCTGTTTTTT

D: .
size: .
V: TRBV12-1
J: TRBJ2-7
CDR3: CASSCLSGENYEQYF
DNA: TGTGCCAGCAGCTGCCTTAGCGGGGAGAACTACGAGCAGTACTTC

D: TRBD1
size: few
V: TRBV9
J: TRBJ2-7
CDR3: CASSGGSSGTADYEQYF
DNA: TGTGCCAGCAGCGGGGGATCCTCAGGGACAGCCGACTACGAGCAGTACTTC

D: .
size: few
V: TRBV27
J: TRBJ2-7
CDR3: CASSYRGTYEQYF
DNA: TGTGCCAGCAGTTATAGGGGGACCTACGAGCAGTACTTC

D: .
size: few
V: TRBV2
J: TRBJ1-2
CDR3: CASSELMLRGRNGYTF
DNA: TGTGCCAGCAGTGAGTTAATGCTTCGGGGGAGGAATGGCTACACCTTC

D: TRBD1
size: .
V: TRBV5-5
J: TRBJ2-7
CDR3: CASSLWTGNEQYF
DNA: TGTGCCAGCAGCCTCTGGACAGGGAACGAGCAGTACTTC

D: TRBD1
size: .
V: TRBV6-1
J: TRBJ2-3
CDR3: CASTGQGPSTDTQYF
DNA: TGTGCCAGCACTGGACAGGGACCTAGCACAGATACGCAGTATTTT

D: .
size: .
V: TRBV6-5
J: TRBJ1-3
CDR3: CASSRGLGNTIYF
DNA: TGTGCCAGCAGCCGAGGGCTTGGAAACACCATATATTTT

D: .
size: .
V: TRBV7-2
J: TRBJ2-6
CDR3: CASSPARGANVLTF
DNA: TGTGCCAGCAGCCCAGCGCGGGGGGCCAACGTCCTGACTTTC

D: .
size: .
V: TRBV27
J: TRBJ1-2
CDR3: CASSFRGYYGYTF
DNA: TGTGCCAGCAGTTTCAGGGGCTACTATGGCTACACCTTC

D: .
size: few
V: TRBV5-1
J: TRBJ2-7
CDR3: CASSSGLNRVRSYEQYF
DNA: TGCGCCAGCAGCTCGGGCCTTAACAGGGTAAGGTCCTACGAGCAGTACTTC

D: .
size: .
V: TRBV28
J: TRBJ1-4
CDR3: CASSLNQGIGEKLFF
DNA: TGTGCCAGCAGTTTAAATCAGGGGATCGGAGAAAAACTGTTTTTT

D: .
size: once
V: TRBV7-2
J: TRBJ1-4
CDR3: CASSLLGGRINEKLFF
DNA: TGTGCCAGCAGCTTATTGGGAGGACGGATTAATGAAAAACTGTTTTTT

D: .
size: .
V: TRBV2
J: TRBJ2-3
CDR3: CASSLQPGRGADTQYF
DNA: TGTGCCAGCAGCCTTCAGCCGGGCCGCGGGGCAGATACGCAGTATTTT

D: .
size: .
V: TRBV9
J: TRBJ1-1
CDR3: CASSAEENTEAFF
DNA: TGTGCCAGCAGCGCCGAGGAGAACACTGAAGCTTTCTTT

D: .
size: .
V: TRBV6-6
J: TRBJ1-1
CDR3: CASSYYKNTEAFF
DNA: TGTGCCAGCAGTTACTATAAGAACACTGAAGCTTTCTTT

D: TRBD2
size: .
V: TRBV11-2
J: TRBJ2-5
CDR3: CASSLRLAGIQETQYF
DNA: TGTGCCAGCAGCCTTAGACTAGCCGGGATTCAAGAGACCCAGTACTTC

D: .
size: once
V: TRBV7-2
J: TRBJ1-1
CDR3: CASSPALGPEAFF
DNA: TGTGCCAGCAGCCCCGCCTTGGGGCCTGAAGCTTTCTTT

D: .
size: few
V: TRBV28
J: TRBJ2-7
CDR3: CASSSASGGLYEQYF
DNA: TGTGCCAGCAGTTCGGCCTCAGGGGGACTCTACGAGCAGTACTTC

D: .
size: .
V: TRBV4-2
J: TRBJ1-6
CDR3: CASSQDAGASYNSPLHF
DNA: TGTGCCAGCAGCCAAGATGCTGGGGCCTCCTATAATTCACCCCTCCACTTT

D: TRBD2
size: .
V: TRBV7-8
J: TRBJ2-7
CDR3: CASSFERGEYEQYF
DNA: TGTGCCAGCAGCTTTGAGCGGGGGGAGTACGAGCAGTACTTC

D: TRBD2
size: .
V: TRBV5-4
J: TRBJ2-7
CDR3: CASSPGGRSYEQYF
DNA: TGTGCCAGCAGCCCCGGGGGGAGATCCTACGAGCAGTACTTC

D: TRBD1
size: once
V: TRBV6-5
J: TRBJ1-1
CDR3: CASSYPTGPNTEAFF
DNA: TGTGCCAGCAGCTATCCGACAGGGCCGAACACTGAAGCTTTCTTT

D: .
size: .
V: TRBV6-6
J: TRBJ2-3
CDR3: CASSYSGGGRDTQYF
DNA: TGTGCCAGCAGTTACTCTGGCGGGGGCCGAGATACGCAGTATTTT

D: TRBD2
size: .
V: TRBV5-1
J: TRBJ2-5
CDR3: CASSPRGGKGETQYF
DNA: TGCGCCAGCAGCCCCCGGGGGGGGAAGGGAGAGACCCAGTACTTC

D: TRBD1
size: .
V: TRBV4-2
J: TRBJ1-3
CDR3: CASSGPGQPFSGNTIYF
DNA: TGTGCCAGCAGCGGGCCGGGACAGCCTTTTTCTGGAAACACCATATATTTT

D: .
size: few
V: TRBV2
J: TRBJ1-1
CDR3: CASVDEGNTEAFF
DNA: TGTGCCAGCGTGGATGAGGGGAACACTGAAGCTTTCTTT

D: .
size: .
V: TRBV15
J: TRBJ1-2
CDR3: CATSRDTVLPGNGYTF
DNA: TGTGCCACCAGCAGAGATACCGTCCTCCCCGGGAATGGCTACACCTTC

D: TRBD1
size: few
V: TRBV10-3
J: TRBJ2-7
CDR3: CAISSPGTGDYEQYF
DNA: TGTGCCATCAGCTCCCCCGGGACAGGGGACTACGAGCAGTACTTC

D: TRBD2
size: .
V: TRBV2
J: TRBJ2-1
CDR3: CASRELAGAPGEQFF
DNA: TGTGCCAGCAGGGAACTAGCGGGGGCCCCGGGTGAGCAGTTCTTC